This paragraph reports one T cell receptor beta chain. This sample was taken from a study of control samples from healthy donors and cancer patients. TCRdb's copy holds only in-frame clones and misses some; the assay was immunoSEQ multiplex PCR. The table lists 150,000 or so clones, approximately 90% of them singletons. Germline CDR1 MNHNS, CDR2 SASEGT. The CDR3 is 15 amino acids. The V end lost 3 bases, the J end lost 6 bases, and 15 bases lay between the germline ends. This receptor was taken from a middle-aged man in good health. V gene TRBV6-1 combines with J gene TRBJ1-5; D unclear. Sequenced input: blood. CDR3 region: CASSDGPSGGQPQHF. The CDR3 bases are TGTGCCAGCAGTGATGGCCCCTCCGGTGGTCAGCCCCAGCATTTT.